Shown below are 17 T cell receptor beta chains from a single sample sequenced in a study of cytomegalovirus exposure and HLA in healthy donors. The PCR used 60 Vbeta and 13 Jbeta primers. Method: immunoSEQ multiplex PCR; TCRdb's copy keeps in-frame clones and lacks some. This sample carries around 120,000 clones, around 75% of them seen once, and the ten largest clones take approximately 9.6%. The sample taken for sequencing was PBMCs. These receptors were collected from a woman aged 45-60 years in good health and CMV-seropositive.

The J gene is TRBJ1-4, the V gene TRBV7-9, with D possibly being TRBD1 (5 bases). This CDR3 has 15 residues. Trimming took off 4 bases at V and 7 bases at J, with 16 bases between the two ends. CDR1 and CDR2 from the germline V gene are SEHNR and FQNEAQ (reference sequence). CDR3 residues: CASSSGGGKGEKLFF. As DNA, the CDR3 is TGTGCCAGCAGCTCCGGTGGGGGGAAGGGTGAAAAACTGTTTTTT.

Worth noting for this clone: Its ends do not fully match the called genes, so a read error is possible. Within the sample, other DNA sequences also encode this same CDR3. The rearrangement links TRBV7-7 to TRBJ2-3; D not certain. Germline V gene sequence: CDR1 SSHAT, CDR2 FNYEAQ (reference sequence). The CDR3 contains 14 residues. The CDR3 sequence: CASSLGSITDTQYF. The CDR3 DNA is TGTGCTAGCAGCTTAGGCAGTATTACAGATACGCAGTATTTT.

This clone was found a few times. This chain connects TRBV7-3 to TRBJ2-1; D is perhaps TRBD2 (5 bases). In germline, CDR1 is SGHTA, CDR2 FQGTGA. Trimming left V 5 bases short and J 7 bases short, with 12 bases between. The CDR3 consists of 13 residues. CDR3 DNA: TGTGCCAGCAGCCCTAAAGGCGGGAATGAGCAGTTCTTC. Protein sequence: CASSPKGGNEQFF.

The chain links TRBV7-2 to TRBJ2-5; 9 bases align to TRBD2. Trimming took 2 bases from V and 5 from J; bases not matched to a gene: 6. CDR3 length: 15 amino acids. Germline V CDR1 and CDR2: SGHTA, FQGNSA. CDR3 DNA: TGTGCCAGCAGCTTATCGCGGGGGGGCTGGGAGACCCAGTACTTC. As protein: CASSLSRGGWETQYF.

This chain uses TRBV19 with TRBJ2-7, with TRBD1 matching 8 bases. Germline lookup yields CDR1 LNHDA and CDR2 SQIVND (reference sequence). The CDR3 runs 16 residues. Unmatched junction bases numbered 8, after V lost 3 bases and J lost 1 base. The CDR3 is CASSMGPGTGSYEQYF. Written as DNA, the CDR3 is TGTGCCAGTAGTATGGGTCCCGGGACAGGTTCCTACGAGCAGTACTTC. Full variable domain (rest looked up from reference TRBV19 and TRBJ2-7): DGGITQSPKYLFRKEGQNVTLSCEQNLNHDAMYWYRQDPGQGLRLIYYSQIVNDFQKGDIAEGYSVSREKKESFPLTVTSAQKNPTAFYLCASSMGPGTGSYEQYFGPGTRLTVT.

The chain employs TRBV7-2 and TRBJ2-5, with a tentative D call TRBD2 (7 bases). The CDR3 length is 16 residues. CDR1 is SGHTA, CDR2 FQGNSA, per germline. V was shortened by 1 base and J by 5 bases, with 17 bases between the two germline ends. The CDR3 sequence: CASSLGGLGGPETQYF. The CDR3 nucleotides are TGTGCCAGCAGCTTAGGGGGTTTGGGGGGGCCGGAGACCCAGTACTTC.

This sequence joins TRBV4-1 and TRBJ2-7; 10 bases line up with TRBD2. CDR3 length equals 18 residues. V shed 5 bases, J shed 1 base, and the junction held 14 bases outside the gene matches. In germline, CDR1 is MGHRA, CDR2 YSYEKL. The CDR3 loop reads CASSSLPMTSGPSYEQYF. DNA for the CDR3: TGCGCCAGCAGCTCCCTTCCGATGACTAGCGGGCCTTCCTACGAGCAGTACTTC.

The chain combines TRBV7-3 with TRBJ2-7; TRBD2 matches 9 bases. This CDR3 comprises 15 residues. The V segment lost 5 bases and the J segment 6 bases; nucleotides outside the gene matches: 11. The germline V gene has CDR1 SGHTA and CDR2 FQGTGA. CDR3 amino acids: CASSATSGLGGEQYF. As DNA, the CDR3 is TGTGCCAGCAGCGCTACTAGCGGGCTGGGGGGCGAGCAGTACTTC. The complete variable domain, with remaining parts taken from reference TRBV7-3 and TRBJ2-7, reads GAGVSQTPSNKVTEKGKYVELRCDPISGHTALYWYRQSLGQGPEFLIYFQGTGAADDSGLPNDRFFAVRPEGSVSTLKIQRTERGDSAVYLCASSATSGLGGEQYFGPGTRLTVT.

The rearrangement joins TRBV4-1 to TRBJ1-4; D not certain. Germline CDR1 is MGHRA and CDR2 is YSYEKL. CDR3 size: 16 residues. The ends were cut back, 0 bases at V and 3 bases at J, with 11 bases in the middle. CDR3 loop: CASSQDYGVPNEKLFF. As DNA, the CDR3 is TGCGCCAGCAGCCAAGACTACGGGGTGCCTAATGAAAAACTGTTTTTT.

This chain uses TRBV11-2 with TRBJ2-3, with a weak D call TRBD2 (6 bases). The CDR3 is 18 amino acids. The germline V and J ends were trimmed by 0 bases and 6 bases, with 22 bases remaining between them. Looked up from germline, CDR1 is SGHAT and CDR2 is FQNNGV. In nucleotides, the CDR3 is TGTGCCAGCAGCTTAGAGTCTGCGGGACTCCTACCGGGGGATACGCAGTATTTT. Its translation: CASSLESAGLLPGDTQYF.

This clone was seen more than once but under ten times. The V call is TRBV7-9, the J call TRBJ2-6; TRBD1 aligns across 7 bases. Germline V gene sequence: CDR1 SEHNR, CDR2 FQNEAQ (reference sequence). The CDR3 sequence is 18 residues long. Unmatched junction bases numbered 10, after V lost 4 bases and J lost 1 base. The CDR3 is CASSYRTGRLSGANVLTF. In nucleotides, the CDR3 is TGTGCCAGCAGCTATCGGACAGGCCGTTTGTCTGGGGCCAACGTCCTGACTTTC.

Here the CDR3 reads CASSQEGGSLYEQYF. Written as DNA, the CDR3 is TGTGCCAGCAGCCAAGAAGGGGGCTCTCTCTACGAGCAGTACTTC. This chain joins TRBV4-2 and TRBJ2-7; 7 nucleotides agree with TRBD1. V lost 0 bases, J lost 3 bases, and 5 bases stayed unmatched. The CDR3 extends over 15 amino acids. CDR1 is LGHNA and CDR2 is YNFKEQ in the germline V gene.

The chain employs TRBV4-1 and TRBJ2-7; TRBD2 matches 8 bases. The CDR3 has 15 amino acids. CDR1 MGHRA and CDR2 YSYEKL come from the germline V gene. Trimming took 0 bases from V and 2 from J; bases not matched to a gene: 3. CDR3 residues: CASSQDAGGPYEQYF. DNA of the CDR3: TGCGCCAGCAGCCAAGACGCGGGGGGCCCCTACGAGCAGTACTTC.

The chain links TRBV30 to TRBJ2-1; D is perhaps TRBD2 (6 bases). CDR3 size: 14 residues. V was shortened by 4 bases and J by 2 bases, with 12 bases between the two germline ends. Looked up from germline, CDR1 is GTSNPN and CDR2 is SVGIG (reference sequence). The CDR3 nucleotides are TGTGCCTGGAATCGACTAGGTCCCTACAATGAGCAGTTCTTC. Translated, it gives CAWNRLGPYNEQFF.

The chain employs TRBV4-1 and TRBJ2-7; 8 bases are shared with TRBD1. The germline gives CDR1 MGHRA, CDR2 YSYEKL. The CDR3 covers 16 residues. V lost 4 bases to trimming and J lost 0 bases; unmatched junction nucleotides: 8. CDR3: CASSLGNQGASYEQYF. CDR3 DNA: TGCGCCAGCAGCCTAGGGAACCAGGGGGCCTCCTACGAGCAGTACTTC.

The chain uses TRBV7-3 and TRBJ2-1, with TRBD2 identical over 10 bases. The CDR3 length is 21 residues. The germline gives CDR1 SGHTA, CDR2 FQGTGA. J gave up 1 base and V 5 bases, and 20 bases lay outside the gene matches. The CDR3 DNA is TGTGCCAGCAGCCCCAGGGCGCGCCAGAAACTAGCGGGACTGTCCTACAATGAGCAGTTCTTC. It translates to CASSPRARQKLAGLSYNEQFF.

This rearrangement joins TRBV11-3 to TRBJ1-2, with TRBD1 matching over 7 bases. The trim removed 0 bases at V and 8 bases at J, leaving 9 bases unmatched. This CDR3 is 15 amino acids long. From germline, CDR1 is SGHNT and CDR2 YENEEA. The CDR3: CASSLDSEGARGYTF. CDR3 nucleotide sequence: TGTGCCAGCAGCTTAGATTCCGAGGGGGCTCGCGGCTACACCTTC.